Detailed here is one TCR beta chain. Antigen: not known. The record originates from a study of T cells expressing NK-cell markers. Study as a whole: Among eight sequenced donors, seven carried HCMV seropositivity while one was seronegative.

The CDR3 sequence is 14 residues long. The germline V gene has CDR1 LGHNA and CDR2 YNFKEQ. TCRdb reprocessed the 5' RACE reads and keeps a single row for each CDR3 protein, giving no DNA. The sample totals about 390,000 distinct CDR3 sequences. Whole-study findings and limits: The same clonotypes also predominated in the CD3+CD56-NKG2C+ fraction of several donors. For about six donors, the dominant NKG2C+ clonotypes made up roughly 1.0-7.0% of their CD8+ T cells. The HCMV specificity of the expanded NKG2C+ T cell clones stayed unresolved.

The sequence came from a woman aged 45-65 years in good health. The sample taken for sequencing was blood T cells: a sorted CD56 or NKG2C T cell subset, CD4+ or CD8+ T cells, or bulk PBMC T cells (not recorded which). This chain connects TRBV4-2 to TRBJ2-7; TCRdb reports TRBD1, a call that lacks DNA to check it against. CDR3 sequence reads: CASSQVGGFDEQYF.